This entry features one T cell receptor (beta chain) sequence. No antigen is known for it. Repertoires were generated with immunoSEQ multiplex PCR, while TCRdb's copy carries only in-frame clones and drops some. The sample includes 120,000 to 150,000 clones, about 90% of them seen just once. With 5 bases removed from V and 4 bases from J, the gap between germline ends came to 17 bases. The CDR3 sequence is 15 residues long. Germline V lookup: CDR1 MNHEY, CDR2 SMNVEV (reference sequence). The data were taken from a study of T cell responses to AZD1222 COVID-19 vaccine. Study-level points and caveats: Vaccine-associated CD4 TCRs ranged over spike, dominating at 160-218 and 743-854. Repertoire sampling happened only post peak T cell response.

The genes are TRBV27 and TRBJ1-2, with a weak D call TRBD1 (6 bases). The input for sequencing was peripheral blood, taken on day 0 of AZD1222 vaccination. This clonotype was obtained from an adult in good health. The CDR3 reads CASSLQGSGLYGYTF. As DNA, the CDR3 is TGTGCCAGCAGTCTCCAGGGGTCGGGGCTCTATGGCTACACCTTC.